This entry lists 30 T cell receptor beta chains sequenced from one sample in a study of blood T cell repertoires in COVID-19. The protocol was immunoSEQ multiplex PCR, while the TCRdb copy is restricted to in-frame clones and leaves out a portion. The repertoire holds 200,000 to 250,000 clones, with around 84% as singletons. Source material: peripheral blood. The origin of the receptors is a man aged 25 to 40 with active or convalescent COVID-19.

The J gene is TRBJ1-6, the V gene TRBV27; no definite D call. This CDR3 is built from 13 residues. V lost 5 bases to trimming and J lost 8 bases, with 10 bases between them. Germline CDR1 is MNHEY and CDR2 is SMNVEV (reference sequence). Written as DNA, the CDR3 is TGTGCCAGCAGTCCCTGGACTGATTCACCCCTCCACTTT. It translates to CASSPWTDSPLHF.

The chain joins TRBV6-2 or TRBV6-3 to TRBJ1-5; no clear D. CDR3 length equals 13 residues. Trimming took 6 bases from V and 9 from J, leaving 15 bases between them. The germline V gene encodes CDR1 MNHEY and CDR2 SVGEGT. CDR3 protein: CASSHDRLAPQHF. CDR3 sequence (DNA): TGTGCCAGCAGCCACGACCGGTTAGCGCCCCAGCATTTT.

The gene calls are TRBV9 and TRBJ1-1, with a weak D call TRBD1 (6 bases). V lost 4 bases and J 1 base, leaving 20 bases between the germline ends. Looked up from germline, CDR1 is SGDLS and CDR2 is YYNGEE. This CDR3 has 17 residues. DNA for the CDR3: TGTGCCAGCAGCCATCAAACAGGGAAGCACGGGAACACTGAAGCTTTCTTT. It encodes CASSHQTGKHGNTEAFF.

The CDR3 DNA reads as TGTGCCAGCAGCCTCCAGGCCTACGAGCAGTACTTC. Translation gives CASSLQAYEQYF. The chain employs TRBV7-9 and TRBJ2-7; D is uncertain. This CDR3 has 12 residues. V lost 5 bases to trimming and J lost 2 bases, with 7 bases between them. Germline V gene lookup returns CDR1 SEHNR and CDR2 FQNEAQ (reference sequence).

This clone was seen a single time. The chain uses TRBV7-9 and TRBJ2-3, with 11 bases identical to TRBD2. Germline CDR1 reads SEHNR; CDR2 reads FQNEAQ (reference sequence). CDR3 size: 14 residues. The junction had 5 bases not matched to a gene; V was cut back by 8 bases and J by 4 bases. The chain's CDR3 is CASLAGGTADTQYF. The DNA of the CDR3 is TGTGCCAGCTTAGCGGGGGGGACCGCAGATACGCAGTATTTT.

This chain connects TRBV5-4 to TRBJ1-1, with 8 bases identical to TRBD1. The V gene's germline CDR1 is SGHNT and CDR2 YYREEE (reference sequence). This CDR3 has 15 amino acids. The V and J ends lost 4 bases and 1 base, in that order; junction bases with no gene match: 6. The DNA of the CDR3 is TGTGCCAGCAGCATAGGACAGGGAAGGAACACTGAAGCTTTCTTT. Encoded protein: CASSIGQGRNTEAFF.

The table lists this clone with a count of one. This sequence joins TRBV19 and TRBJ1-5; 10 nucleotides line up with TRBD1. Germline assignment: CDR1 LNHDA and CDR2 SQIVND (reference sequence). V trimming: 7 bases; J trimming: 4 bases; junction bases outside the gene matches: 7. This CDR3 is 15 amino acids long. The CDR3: CASTTPGQGNQPQHF. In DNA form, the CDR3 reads TGTGCCAGTACCACGCCGGGACAGGGGAATCAGCCCCAGCATTTT.

The CDR3 sequence: CASSGSGGAGYNEQFF. The CDR3 DNA reads as TGCGCCAGCAGCGGTAGCGGGGGGGCCGGTTACAATGAGCAGTTCTTC. The J gene is TRBJ2-1, the V gene TRBV5-1; TRBD2 agrees at 11 bases. The V and J ends lost 4 bases and 4 bases, in that order; junction bases with no gene match: 7. This CDR3 spans 16 amino acids. Germline V gives CDR1 SGHRS, CDR2 YFSETQ.

The DNA for the CDR3 is TGCGCCAGCAGCTACCAGACTAGCTCGGGTTCCGAGCAGTACTTC. Protein: CASSYQTSSGSEQYF. This chain connects TRBV5-1 to TRBJ2-7, with 7 nucleotides matching TRBD2. V was clipped by 3 bases and J by 6 bases; unmatched bases: 12. Germline V gene lookup returns CDR1 SGHRS and CDR2 YFSETQ. This CDR3 has 15 amino acids.

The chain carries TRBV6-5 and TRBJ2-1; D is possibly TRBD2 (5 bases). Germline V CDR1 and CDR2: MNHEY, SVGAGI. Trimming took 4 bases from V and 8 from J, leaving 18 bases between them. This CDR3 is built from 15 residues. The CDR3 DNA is TGTGCCAGCAGTTCACCCCTTGGGTACGGGGATGAGCAGTTCTTC. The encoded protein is CASSSPLGYGDEQFF.

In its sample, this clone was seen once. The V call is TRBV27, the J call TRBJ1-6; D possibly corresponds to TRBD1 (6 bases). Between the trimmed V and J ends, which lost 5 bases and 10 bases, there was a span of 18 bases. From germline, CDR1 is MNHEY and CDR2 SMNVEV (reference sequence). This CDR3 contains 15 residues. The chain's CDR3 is CASSVREGVRSPLHF. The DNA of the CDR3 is TGTGCCAGCAGTGTTCGGGAGGGGGTAAGATCACCCCTCCACTTT.

In DNA form, the CDR3 reads TGTGCCAGCAGTATAACATTTGTTACTGAAGCTTTCTTT. Its translation is CASSITFVTEAFF. The chain recombines TRBV6-2 or TRBV6-3 with TRBJ1-1; D remains unclear. This CDR3 is built from 13 residues. Germline assignment: CDR1 MNHEY and CDR2 SVGEGT. V was trimmed by 5 bases and J by 5 bases, leaving 12 bases between them.

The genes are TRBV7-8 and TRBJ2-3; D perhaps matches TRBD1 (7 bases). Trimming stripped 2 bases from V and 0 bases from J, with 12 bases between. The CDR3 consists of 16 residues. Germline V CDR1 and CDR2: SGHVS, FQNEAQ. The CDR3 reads CASSLSRGDSTDTQYF. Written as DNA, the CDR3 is TGTGCCAGCAGCTTAAGCAGGGGGGATAGCACAGATACGCAGTATTTT.

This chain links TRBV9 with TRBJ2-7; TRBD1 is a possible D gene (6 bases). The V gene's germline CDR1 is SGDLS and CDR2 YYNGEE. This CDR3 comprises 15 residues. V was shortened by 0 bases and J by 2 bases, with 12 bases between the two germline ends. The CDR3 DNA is TGTGCCAGCAGCGTAGGGTGGCAGGGGACCTACGAGCAGTACTTC. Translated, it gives CASSVGWQGTYEQYF. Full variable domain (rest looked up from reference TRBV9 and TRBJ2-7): DSGVTQTPKHLITATGQRVTLRCSPRSGDLSVYWYQQSLDQGLQFLIQYYNGEERAKGNILERFSAQQFPDLHSELNLSSLELGDSALYFCASSVGWQGTYEQYFGPGTRLTVT.

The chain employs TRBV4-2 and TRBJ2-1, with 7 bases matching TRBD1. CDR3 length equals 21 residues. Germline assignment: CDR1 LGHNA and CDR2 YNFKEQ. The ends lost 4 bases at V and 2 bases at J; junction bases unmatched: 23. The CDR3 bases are TGTGCCAGCAGCCCCGGCTTCTCGGACAGGTTTACACTGGGGACCTACAATGAGCAGTTCTTC. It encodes CASSPGFSDRFTLGTYNEQFF.

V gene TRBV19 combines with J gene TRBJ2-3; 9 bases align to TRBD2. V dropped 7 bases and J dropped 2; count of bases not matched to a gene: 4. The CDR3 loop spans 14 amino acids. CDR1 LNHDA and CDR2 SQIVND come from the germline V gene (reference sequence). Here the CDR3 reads CASIPSGDTDTQYF. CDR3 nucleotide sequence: TGTGCCAGTATTCCTAGCGGGGACACAGATACGCAGTATTTT. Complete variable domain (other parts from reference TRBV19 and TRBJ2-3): DGGITQSPKYLFRKEGQNVTLSCEQNLNHDAMYWYRQDPGQGLRLIYYSQIVNDFQKGDIAEGYSVSREKKESFPLTVTSAQKNPTAFYLCASIPSGDTDTQYFGPGTRLTVL.

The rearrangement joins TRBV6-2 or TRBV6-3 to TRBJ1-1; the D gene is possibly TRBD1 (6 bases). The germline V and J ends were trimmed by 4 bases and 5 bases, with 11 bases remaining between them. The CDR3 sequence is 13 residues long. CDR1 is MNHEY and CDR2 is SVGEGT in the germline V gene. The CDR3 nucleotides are TGTGCCAGCAGTTCAAACCAGGGGACTGAAGCTTTCTTT. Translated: CASSSNQGTEAFF.

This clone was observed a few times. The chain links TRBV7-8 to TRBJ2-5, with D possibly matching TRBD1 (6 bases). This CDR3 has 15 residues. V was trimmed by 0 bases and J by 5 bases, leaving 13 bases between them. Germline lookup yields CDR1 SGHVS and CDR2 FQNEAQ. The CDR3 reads CASSLATGFRETQYF. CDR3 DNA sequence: TGTGCCAGCAGCTTAGCGACAGGTTTTAGGGAGACCCAGTACTTC. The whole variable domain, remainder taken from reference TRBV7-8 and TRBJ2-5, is GAGVSQSPRYKVAKRGQDVALRCDPISGHVSLFWYQQALGQGPEFLTYFQNEAQLDKSGLPSDRFFAERPEGSVSTLKIQRTQQEDSAVYLCASSLATGFRETQYFGPGTRLLVL.

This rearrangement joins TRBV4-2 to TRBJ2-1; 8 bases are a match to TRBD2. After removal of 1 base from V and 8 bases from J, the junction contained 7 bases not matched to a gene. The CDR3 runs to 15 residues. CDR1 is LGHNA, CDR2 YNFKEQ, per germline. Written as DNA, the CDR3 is TGTGCCAGCAGCCAAGTCGGGGGGGCACGGGATGAGCAGTTCTTC. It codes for CASSQVGGARDEQFF.

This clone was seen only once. The CDR3 DNA follows: TGCGCCAGCAGCCCCGCCGGGTCGGAGACCGTCCTCTATGGCTACACCTTC. Its protein product is CASSPAGSETVLYGYTF. The chain carries TRBV4-3 and TRBJ1-2; D not resolved. CDR1 is LGHNA, CDR2 YSLEER, per germline. This CDR3 has 17 amino acids. The V end was cut by 4 bases, the J end by 4 bases, with 22 bases between.

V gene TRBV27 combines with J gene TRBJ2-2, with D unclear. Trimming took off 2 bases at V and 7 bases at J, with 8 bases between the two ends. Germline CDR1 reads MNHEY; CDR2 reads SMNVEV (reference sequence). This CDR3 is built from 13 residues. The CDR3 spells CASSLELNGELFF. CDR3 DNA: TGTGCCAGCAGTTTAGAGCTTAACGGGGAGCTGTTTTTT.

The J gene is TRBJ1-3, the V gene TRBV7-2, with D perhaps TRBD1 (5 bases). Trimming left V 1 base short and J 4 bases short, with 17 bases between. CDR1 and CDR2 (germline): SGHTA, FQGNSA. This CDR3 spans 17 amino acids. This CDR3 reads CASSLVGRAGSGNTIYF. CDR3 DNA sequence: TGTGCCAGCAGCTTAGTAGGCAGGGCGGGGTCCGGAAACACCATATATTTT.

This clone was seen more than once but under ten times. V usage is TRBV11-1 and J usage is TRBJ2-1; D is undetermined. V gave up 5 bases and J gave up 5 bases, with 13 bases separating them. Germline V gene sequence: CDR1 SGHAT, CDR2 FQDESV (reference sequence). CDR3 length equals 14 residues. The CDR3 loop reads CASSPRRQNNEQFF. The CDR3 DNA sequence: TGTGCCAGCAGCCCCCGGCGGCAGAACAATGAGCAGTTCTTC.

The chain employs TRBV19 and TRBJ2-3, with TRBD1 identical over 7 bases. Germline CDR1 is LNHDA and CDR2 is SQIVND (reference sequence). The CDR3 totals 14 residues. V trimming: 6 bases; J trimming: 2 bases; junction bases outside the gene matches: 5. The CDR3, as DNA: TGTGCCAGTAGGAGGGGGCTGAACACAGATACGCAGTATTTT. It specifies CASRRGLNTDTQYF.

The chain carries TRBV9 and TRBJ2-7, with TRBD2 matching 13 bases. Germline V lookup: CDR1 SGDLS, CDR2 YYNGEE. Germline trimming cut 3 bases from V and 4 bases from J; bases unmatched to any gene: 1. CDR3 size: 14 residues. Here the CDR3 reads CASSGTSGGYEQYF. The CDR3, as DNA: TGTGCCAGCAGCGGGACTAGCGGGGGTTACGAGCAGTACTTC.

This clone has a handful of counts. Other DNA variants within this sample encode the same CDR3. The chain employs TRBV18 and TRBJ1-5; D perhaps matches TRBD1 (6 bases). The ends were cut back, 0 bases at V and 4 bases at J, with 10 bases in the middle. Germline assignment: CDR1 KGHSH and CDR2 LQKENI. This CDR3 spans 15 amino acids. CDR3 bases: TGTGCCAGCTCACCACCCGGGACACCTAATCAGCCCCAGCATTTT. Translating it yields CASSPPGTPNQPQHF.

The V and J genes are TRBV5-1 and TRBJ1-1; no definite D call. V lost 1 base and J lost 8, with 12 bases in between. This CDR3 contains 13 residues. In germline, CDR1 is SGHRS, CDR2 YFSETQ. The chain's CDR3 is CASSLPGGGEAFF. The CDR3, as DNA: TGCGCCAGCAGCTTGCCCGGCGGTGGCGAAGCTTTCTTT.

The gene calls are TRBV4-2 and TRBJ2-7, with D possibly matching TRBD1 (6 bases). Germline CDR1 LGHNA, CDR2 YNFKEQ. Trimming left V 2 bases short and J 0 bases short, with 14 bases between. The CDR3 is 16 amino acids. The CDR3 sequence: CASSQPGHPDSYEQYF. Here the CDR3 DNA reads TGTGCCAGCAGCCAACCGGGACACCCAGACTCCTACGAGCAGTACTTC.

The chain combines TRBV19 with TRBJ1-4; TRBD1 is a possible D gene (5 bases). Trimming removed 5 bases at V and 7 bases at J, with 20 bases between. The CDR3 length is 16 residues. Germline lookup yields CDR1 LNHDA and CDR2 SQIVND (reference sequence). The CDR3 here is CASSSTGTRISEKLFF. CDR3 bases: TGTGCCAGTAGTTCGACCGGGACTCGAATTAGTGAAAAACTGTTTTTT.

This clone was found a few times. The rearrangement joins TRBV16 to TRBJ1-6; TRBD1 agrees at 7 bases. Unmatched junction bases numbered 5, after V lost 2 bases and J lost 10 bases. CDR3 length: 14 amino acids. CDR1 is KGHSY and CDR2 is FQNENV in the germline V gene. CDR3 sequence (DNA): TGTGCCAGCAGCCAAGACAGGGTTGGGTCACCCCTCCACTTT. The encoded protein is CASSQDRVGSPLHF.